The entry that follows covers one TCR beta chain sequence. Sequence at one end of the junction differs from germline and may be a read error. The sample is drawn from a study of blood T cell repertoires in COVID-19. Overall study: Sample material is recorded as cDNA or gDNA derived from T cells, B-cell-depleted T cells, or PBMCs.

The germline gives CDR1 MNHEY, CDR2 SVGAGI. This CDR3 has 16 residues. In the original processing: Using reference gene primer amplification, nucleated cell counts were estimated. TCRdb keeps only in-frame clones here, not all; method: immunoSEQ multiplex PCR. D and trimming come from the DNA, and the V and J calls and clone size come from that table. The sample contains about 160,000 clones, around four fifths of which appear only once. This rearrangement joins TRBV6-5 to TRBJ2-4; D perhaps matches TRBD2 (6 bases). This TCR was sampled from a woman aged 80 or over with acute or convalescent COVID-19. The sample was peripheral blood. The DNA of the CDR3 is TGTGCCATCAGTTTATCCGGGACTTCCCAAAAAAACATTCAGTACTTC. It yields the protein CAISLSGTSQKNIQYF.